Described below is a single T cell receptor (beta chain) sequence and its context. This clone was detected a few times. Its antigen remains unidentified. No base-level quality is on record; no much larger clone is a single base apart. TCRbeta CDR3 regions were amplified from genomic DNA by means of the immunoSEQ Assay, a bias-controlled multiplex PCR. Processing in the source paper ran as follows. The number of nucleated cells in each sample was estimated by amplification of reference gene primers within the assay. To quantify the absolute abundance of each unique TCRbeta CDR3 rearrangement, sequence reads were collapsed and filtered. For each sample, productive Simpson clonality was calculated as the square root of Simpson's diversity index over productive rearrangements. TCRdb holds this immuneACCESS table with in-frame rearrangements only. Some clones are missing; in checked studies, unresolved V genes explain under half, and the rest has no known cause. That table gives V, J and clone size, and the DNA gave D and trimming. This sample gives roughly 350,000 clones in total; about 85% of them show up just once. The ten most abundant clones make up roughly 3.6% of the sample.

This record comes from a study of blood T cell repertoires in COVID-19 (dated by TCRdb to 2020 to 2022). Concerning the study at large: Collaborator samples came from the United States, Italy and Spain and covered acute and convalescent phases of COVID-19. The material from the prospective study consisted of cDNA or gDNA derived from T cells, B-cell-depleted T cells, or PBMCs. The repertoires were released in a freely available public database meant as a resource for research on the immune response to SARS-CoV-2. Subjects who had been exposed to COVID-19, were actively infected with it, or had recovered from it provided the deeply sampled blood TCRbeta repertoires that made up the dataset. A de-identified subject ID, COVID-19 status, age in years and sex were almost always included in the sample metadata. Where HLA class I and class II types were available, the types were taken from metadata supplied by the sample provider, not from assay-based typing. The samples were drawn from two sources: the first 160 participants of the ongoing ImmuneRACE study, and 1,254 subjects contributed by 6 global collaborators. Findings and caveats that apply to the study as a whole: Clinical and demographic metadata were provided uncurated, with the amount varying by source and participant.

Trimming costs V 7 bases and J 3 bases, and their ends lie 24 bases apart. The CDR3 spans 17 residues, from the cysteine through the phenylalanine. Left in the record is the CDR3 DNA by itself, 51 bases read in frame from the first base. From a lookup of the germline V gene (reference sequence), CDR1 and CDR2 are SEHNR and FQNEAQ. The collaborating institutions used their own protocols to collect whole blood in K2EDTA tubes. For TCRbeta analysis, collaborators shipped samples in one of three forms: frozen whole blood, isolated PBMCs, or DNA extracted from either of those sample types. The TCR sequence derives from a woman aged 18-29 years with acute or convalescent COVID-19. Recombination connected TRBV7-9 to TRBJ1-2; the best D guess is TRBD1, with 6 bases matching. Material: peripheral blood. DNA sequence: TGTGCCAGCACCGCGGGGGGGGCAGGCCCTAGGCACTATGGCTACACCTTC. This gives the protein CASTAGGAGPRHYGYTF.